The TCR beta chain described here comes from a study of beta chain features in type 1 diabetes. Expressed TCRB transcripts were sequenced, since all the RNA that had been isolated was reverse transcribed. Data came from immunoSEQ multiplex PCR; TCRdb stores just in-frame clones and leaves some out. The sample has approximately 250,000 clones, over 8.5% seen once. The CDR3 spans 14 residues. The ends were cut back, 4 bases at V and 3 bases at J, with 13 bases in the middle. CDR1 is GTSNPN and CDR2 is SVGIG in the germline V gene (reference sequence). On this clone itself: Antigen: not known.

Overall study findings and caveats: For cells with high TCR expression, cDNA sequencing could yield over-representation.

The chain carries TRBV30 and TRBJ1-5, with D unresolved. This TCR was sampled from a woman aged 18-35 years in good health. The sequencing sample was made of naive CD4+ T cells from blood. The CDR3 DNA is TGTGCCTGGACCCCGTCGAGGGCCAATCAGCCCCAGCATTTT. It encodes CAWTPSRANQPQHF.